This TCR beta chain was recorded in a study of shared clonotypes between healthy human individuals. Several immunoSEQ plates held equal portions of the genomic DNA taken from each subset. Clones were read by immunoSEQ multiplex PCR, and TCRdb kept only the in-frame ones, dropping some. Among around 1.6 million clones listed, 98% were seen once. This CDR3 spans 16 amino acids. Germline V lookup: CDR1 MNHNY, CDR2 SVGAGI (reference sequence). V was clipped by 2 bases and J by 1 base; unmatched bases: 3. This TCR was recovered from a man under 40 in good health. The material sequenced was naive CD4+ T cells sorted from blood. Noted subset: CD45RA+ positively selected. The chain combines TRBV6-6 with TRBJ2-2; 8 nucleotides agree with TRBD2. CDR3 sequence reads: CASSYGTRRNTGELFF. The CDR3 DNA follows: TGTGCCAGCAGTTACGGGACTAGGAGGAACACCGGGGAGCTGTTTTTT.